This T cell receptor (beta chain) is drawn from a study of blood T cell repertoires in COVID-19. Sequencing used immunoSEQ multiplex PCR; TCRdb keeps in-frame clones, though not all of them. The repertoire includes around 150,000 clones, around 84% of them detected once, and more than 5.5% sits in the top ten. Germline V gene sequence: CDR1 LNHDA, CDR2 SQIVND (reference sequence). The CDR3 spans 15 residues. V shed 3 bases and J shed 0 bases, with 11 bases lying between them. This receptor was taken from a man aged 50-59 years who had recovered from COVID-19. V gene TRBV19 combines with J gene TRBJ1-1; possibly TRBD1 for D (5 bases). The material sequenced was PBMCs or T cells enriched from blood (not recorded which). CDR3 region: CASSMGRGLNTEAFF. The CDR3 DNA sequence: TGTGCCAGTAGTATGGGGCGGGGATTGAACACTGAAGCTTTCTTT.